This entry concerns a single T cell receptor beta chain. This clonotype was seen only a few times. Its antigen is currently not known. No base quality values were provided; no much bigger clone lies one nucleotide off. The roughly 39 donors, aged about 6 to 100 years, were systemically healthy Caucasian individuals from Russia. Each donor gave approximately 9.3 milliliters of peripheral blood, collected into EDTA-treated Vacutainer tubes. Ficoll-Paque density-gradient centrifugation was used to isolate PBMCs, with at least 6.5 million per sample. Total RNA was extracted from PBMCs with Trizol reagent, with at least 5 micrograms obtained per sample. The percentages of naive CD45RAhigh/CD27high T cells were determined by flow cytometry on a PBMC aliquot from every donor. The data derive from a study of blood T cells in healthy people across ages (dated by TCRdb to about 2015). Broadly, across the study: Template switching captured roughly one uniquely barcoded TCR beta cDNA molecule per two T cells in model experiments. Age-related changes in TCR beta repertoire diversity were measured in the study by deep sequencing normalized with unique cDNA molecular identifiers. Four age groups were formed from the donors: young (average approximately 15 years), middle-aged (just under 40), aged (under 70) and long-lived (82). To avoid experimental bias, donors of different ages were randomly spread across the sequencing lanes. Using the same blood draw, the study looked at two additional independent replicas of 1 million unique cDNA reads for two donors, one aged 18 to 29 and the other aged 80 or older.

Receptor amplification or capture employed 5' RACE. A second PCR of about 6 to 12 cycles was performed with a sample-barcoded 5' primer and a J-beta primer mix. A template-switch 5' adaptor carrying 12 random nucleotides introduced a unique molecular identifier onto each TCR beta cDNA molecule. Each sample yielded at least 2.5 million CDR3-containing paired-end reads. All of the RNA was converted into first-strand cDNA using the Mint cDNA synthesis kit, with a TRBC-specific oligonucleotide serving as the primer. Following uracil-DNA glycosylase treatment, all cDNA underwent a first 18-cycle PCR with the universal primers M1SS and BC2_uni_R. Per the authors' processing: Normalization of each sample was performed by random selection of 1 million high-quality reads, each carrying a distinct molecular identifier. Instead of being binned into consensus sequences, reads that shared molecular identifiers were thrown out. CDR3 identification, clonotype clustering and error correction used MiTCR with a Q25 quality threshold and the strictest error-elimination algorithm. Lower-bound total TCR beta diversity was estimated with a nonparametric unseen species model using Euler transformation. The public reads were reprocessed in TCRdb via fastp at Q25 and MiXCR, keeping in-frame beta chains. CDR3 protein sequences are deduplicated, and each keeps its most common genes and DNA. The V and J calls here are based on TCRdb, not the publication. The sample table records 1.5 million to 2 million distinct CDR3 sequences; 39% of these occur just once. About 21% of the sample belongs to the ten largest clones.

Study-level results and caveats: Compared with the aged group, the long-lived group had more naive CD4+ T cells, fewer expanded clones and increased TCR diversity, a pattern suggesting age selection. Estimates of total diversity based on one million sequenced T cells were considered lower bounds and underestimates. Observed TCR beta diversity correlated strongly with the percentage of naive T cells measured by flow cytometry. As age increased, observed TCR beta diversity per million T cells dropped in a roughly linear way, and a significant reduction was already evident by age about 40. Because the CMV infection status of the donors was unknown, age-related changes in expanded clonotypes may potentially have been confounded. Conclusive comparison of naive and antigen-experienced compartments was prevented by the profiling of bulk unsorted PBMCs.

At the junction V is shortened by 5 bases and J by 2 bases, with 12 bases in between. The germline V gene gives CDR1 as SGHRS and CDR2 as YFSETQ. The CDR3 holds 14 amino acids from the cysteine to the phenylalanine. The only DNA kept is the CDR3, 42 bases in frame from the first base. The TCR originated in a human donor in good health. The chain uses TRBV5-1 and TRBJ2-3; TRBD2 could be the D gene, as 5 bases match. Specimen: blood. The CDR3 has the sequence CASREAMNTDTQYF. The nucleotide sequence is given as TGCGCCAGCAGGGAGGCCATGAACACAGATACGCAGTATTTT.